This TCR beta chain is from a study of blood T cell repertoires in COVID-19. Sequenced by immunoSEQ multiplex PCR; TCRdb stores in-frame clones only, minus some. The sample holds roughly 250,000 clones, roughly 83% seen once. Germline CDR1 and CDR2: SGHVS and FQNEAQ. The CDR3 extends over 16 amino acids. The trim removed 6 bases at V and 9 bases at J, leaving 15 bases unmatched. The source of this sequence is a woman aged 45-60 years who had recovered from COVID-19. Sequencing was done on a sample of PBMCs or T cells enriched from blood (not recorded which). The rearrangement uses TRBV7-8 and TRBJ2-1; TRBD1 matches at 9 bases. The CDR3 nucleotides are TGTGCCAGCAGGAATACCGGGACAGGGAGCTTAAGTGAGCAGTTCTTC. Its translation: CASRNTGTGSLSEQFF.